This TCR beta chain is drawn from a study of spatial heterogeneity in lung cancer. TCRdb reprocessed the 5' RACE reads via MiXCR and lists one record per CDR3 protein. The sample holds about 2,800 distinct CDR3 sequences, approximately 7.5% seen once. The time point: sample taken at primary tumor resection. The cohort: over 70 early-stage, untreated non-small cell lung cancer patients. Whole RNA came from tumor, nontumor lung or frozen PBMC and was sequenced without being sorted. This clonotype is labeled medium-sized. J lost 0 bases, V lost 5 bases, and 6 bases had no gene match. Germline CDR1 and CDR2: DFQATT and SNEGSKA (reference sequence). The CDR3 runs 16 residues.

This chain connects TRBV20-1 to TRBJ2-3; TRBD2 agrees at 12 bases. The sequence derives from a male donor with early-stage non-small cell lung cancer. Specimen: normal lung tissue next to the tumor, collected at surgery. CDR3 nucleotides: TGCAGTGCTGGGAAACTAGCGGGAGGTAGCACAGATACGCAGTATTTT. Translating gives CSAGKLAGGSTDTQYF.